The 26 T cell receptor beta chains below were found in one sample sequenced in a study of T cells in Graves' hyperthyroidism and ophthalmopathy. RNA transcripts yielded amplified TCR beta CDR3 regions. A first-round RT-PCR of the TCR CDR3 used the HTBI primer set. Via MiXCR, TCRdb re-called the multiplex PCR reads, giving one row per CDR3 protein. Of hundreds of thousands of distinct CDR3 sequences in the sample, 14% to 15% were seen once. Sequencing was carried out using blood. Every receptor here comes from a man between 18 and 35 years old with Graves' ophthalmopathy.

V and J are TRBV12-3 or TRBV12-4 and TRBJ2-7; the match to TRBD1 covers 10 bases. The CDR3 is 16 amino acids. Trimming removed 4 bases from V and 0 bases from J; junction bases left unmatched: 6. CDR3 nucleotides: TGTGCCAGCAGTTCACCCCGGGACAGGGGCTCCTACGAGCAGTACTTC. Translation: CASSSPRDRGSYEQYF.

The gene calls are TRBV6-1 and TRBJ2-5; 8 bases are a match to TRBD1. Per the germline V gene, CDR1 is MNHNS and CDR2 is SASEGT. V was pared by 6 bases and J by 6 bases, with 6 bases of the junction left unmatched. The CDR3 sequence is 13 residues long. The DNA for the CDR3 is TGTGCCAGCAGCCAGGGGGCTCACCAGACCCAGTACTTC. Its protein is CASSQGAHQTQYF.

Many counts were recorded for this clonotype. The chain has TRBV2 and TRBJ1-4, with 8 bases fitting TRBD1. This CDR3 is built from 15 residues. Trimming cost V 4 bases and J 4 bases; bases outside gene matches: 5. From germline, CDR1 is SNHLY and CDR2 FYNNEI. CDR3 nucleotide sequence: TGTGCCAGCAGTGGCGGGACAGGTCTTAATGAAAAACTGTTTTTT. This translates into CASSGGTGLNEKLFF.

There are a few counts of this clonotype. The chain couples TRBV20-1 to TRBJ2-7; the match to TRBD2 covers 8 bases. Unmatched junction bases numbered 8, after V lost 6 bases and J lost 1 base. This CDR3 comprises 14 residues. Germline CDR1 DFQATT, CDR2 SNEGSKA (reference sequence). The CDR3 coding sequence is TGCAGTGCCGGTCGGACTAGCTCTTCCTACGAGCAGTACTTC. The encoded protein is CSAGRTSSSYEQYF.

This clonotype was detected ten times or more. The chain joins TRBV6-1 to TRBJ1-2; D is ambiguous. Trimming shortened V by 10 bases and J by 0 bases, and 12 bases separated the two germline ends. The CDR3 runs to 13 residues. From germline, CDR1 is MNHNS and CDR2 SASEGT. As DNA, the CDR3 is TGTGCCAACCCCCGACTTACTAACTATGGCTACACCTTC. Its translation is CANPRLTNYGYTF.

There are many counts of this clonotype. The chain is built from TRBV20-1 and TRBJ2-2; 14 bases map to TRBD2. The V gene end was trimmed by 7 bases and the J gene end by 5 bases; junction bases not matched to a gene: 9. This CDR3 is built from 16 residues. Germline V gives CDR1 DFQATT, CDR2 SNEGSKA (reference sequence). CDR3: CSGGTSGRDGTGELFF. The CDR3 region has the DNA TGCAGTGGCGGGACTAGCGGGAGAGATGGGACCGGGGAGCTGTTTTTT.

In its sample, this clonotype was seen a few times. The chain employs TRBV25-1 and TRBJ2-5; a weak D match, TRBD1 (5 bases). Germline V CDR1 and CDR2: MGHDK, SYGVNS. The CDR3 sequence is 14 residues long. Trimming pared 3 bases from V and 4 bases from J, leaving 12 bases between. The chain's CDR3 is CASSDQGSRETQYF. The CDR3 coding sequence is TGTGCCAGCAGTGACCAGGGTTCGAGAGAGACCCAGTACTTC.

This clonotype occurred a few times. Written as DNA, the CDR3 is TGTGCCAGCAGACGAGCGGGGGGCCTCTCCTACGAGCAGTACTTC. It translates to CASRRAGGLSYEQYF. The V gene is TRBV27, the J gene TRBJ2-7; 9 nucleotides agree with TRBD2. Germline V gene lookup returns CDR1 MNHEY and CDR2 SMNVEV (reference sequence). J lost 0 bases, V lost 6 bases, and 6 bases had no gene match. The CDR3 has 15 residues.

This clonotype was seen a few times. V gene TRBV24-1 combines with J gene TRBJ1-4, with a possible D match to TRBD1 (5 bases). CDR1 and CDR2 from the germline V gene are KGHDR and SFDVKD. Trimming stripped 3 bases from V and 8 bases from J, with 9 bases between. The CDR3 is made up of 13 amino acids. CDR3 sequence: CATSDQGEEKLFF. CDR3 in DNA: TGTGCCACCAGTGATCAGGGAGAGGAAAAACTGTTTTTT.

This clonotype has at least ten counts. The rearrangement links TRBV10-3 to TRBJ2-3; D remains unclear. The germline gives CDR1 ENHRY, CDR2 SYGVKD. Between the trimmed V and J ends, which lost 3 bases and 4 bases, there was a span of 2 bases. The CDR3 contains 11 residues. In nucleotides, the CDR3 is TGTGCCATCAGTGAAGCAGATACGCAGTATTTT. It translates to CAISEADTQYF.

V usage is TRBV7-9 and J usage is TRBJ1-3; D uncertain. The CDR3 consists of 15 residues. CDR1 is SEHNR and CDR2 is FQNEAQ in the germline V gene (reference sequence). Trimming shortened V by 5 bases and J by 2 bases, and 13 bases separated the two germline ends. DNA for the CDR3: TGTGCCAGCAGCGCCCCGGATCAGGCTGGAAACACCATATATTTT. Residues: CASSAPDQAGNTIYF.

This clonotype occurred many times. J is TRBJ2-1 and V is TRBV7-3, with TRBD1 matching over 10 bases. Germline V lookup: CDR1 SGHTA, CDR2 FQGTGA. This CDR3 comprises 15 residues. The V and J ends lost 1 base and 7 bases, in that order; junction bases with no gene match: 4. In nucleotides, the CDR3 is TGTGCCAGCAGCTTAAGGGGGACAGGGGTGAATGAGCAGTTCTTC. Translating gives CASSLRGTGVNEQFF. Looking up the rest from reference TRBV7-3 and TRBJ2-1 gives the full variable domain: GAGVSQTPSNKVTEKGKYVELRCDPISGHTALYWYRQSLGQGPEFLIYFQGTGAADDSGLPNDRFFAVRPEGSVSTLKIQRTERGDSAVYLCASSLRGTGVNEQFFGPGTRLTVL.

The genes are TRBV3-1 and TRBJ2-3, with 11 bases matching TRBD1. Germline V gene lookup returns CDR1 LGHDT and CDR2 YNNKEL (reference sequence). The CDR3 runs to 16 residues. The trim removed 2 bases at V and 7 bases at J, leaving 8 bases unmatched. This CDR3 reads CASSQTLDRGLHTQYF. CDR3 DNA sequence: TGTGCCAGCAGCCAAACACTGGACAGGGGGCTCCATACGCAGTATTTT.

This clonotype was seen at least ten times. The chain couples TRBV11-3 to TRBJ2-5; D remains unclear. CDR1 is SGHNT, CDR2 YENEEA, per germline. The CDR3 is made up of 14 amino acids. V was shortened by 2 bases and J by 1 base, with 8 bases between the two germline ends. This CDR3 is CASSLLSAQETQYF. The CDR3 DNA follows: TGTGCCAGCAGCTTACTCAGCGCCCAAGAGACCCAGTACTTC.

In its sample, this clonotype was seen a few times. This sequence joins TRBV6-5 and TRBJ2-7, with D possibly being TRBD1 or TRBD2 (5 bases each). CDR1 is MNHEY and CDR2 is SVGAGI in the germline V gene. CDR3 length: 16 residues. Trimming stripped 2 bases from V and 0 bases from J, with 14 bases between. The CDR3 sequence: CASSYGPGGSSYEQYF. CDR3 in DNA: TGTGCCAGCAGTTACGGACCTGGGGGTAGCTCCTACGAGCAGTACTTC.

This clonotype occurred many times. V gene TRBV5-5 combines with J gene TRBJ1-4; 8 positions agree with TRBD1. There are 18 residues in the CDR3. In germline, CDR1 is SGHKS, CDR2 YYEKEE (reference sequence). With V trimmed by 4 bases and J by 7 bases, 18 bases remained unmatched. CDR3 protein: CASSPSLETGARGEKLFF. For the CDR3, the DNA is TGTGCCAGCAGCCCAAGCCTGGAGACAGGGGCGAGGGGTGAAAAACTGTTTTTT.

This chain connects TRBV5-4 to TRBJ2-3; 11 bases are shared with TRBD2. V lost 3 bases, J lost 2 bases, and 8 bases stayed unmatched. Germline assignment: CDR1 SGHNT and CDR2 YYREEE (reference sequence). The CDR3 runs to 17 residues. For the CDR3, the DNA is TGTGCCAGCAGCTACGGACTAGCGGGTTTGGTCACAGATACGCAGTATTTT. This sequence encodes CASSYGLAGLVTDTQYF. The full variable domain, in which reference TRBV5-4 and TRBJ2-3 provide the parts outside the CDR3, is ETGVTQSPTHLIKTRGQQVTLRCSSQSGHNTVSWYQQALGQGPQFIFQYYREEENGRGNFPPRFSGLQFPNYSSELNVNALELDDSALYLCASSYGLAGLVTDTQYFGPGTRLTVL.

This clonotype showed up just a few times. This CDR3 reads CASSLNEAGELFF. CDR3 sequence (DNA): TGTGCCAGCAGCTTAAACGAGGCCGGGGAGCTGTTTTTT. This chain joins TRBV7-8 and TRBJ2-2; D is ambiguous. Looked up from germline, CDR1 is SGHVS and CDR2 is FQNEAQ. Trimming removed 2 bases at V and 6 bases at J, with 7 bases between. The CDR3 consists of 13 residues.

This clonotype has a count of ten or more. The chain recombines TRBV20-1 with TRBJ2-1; TRBD2 matches at 14 bases. From germline, CDR1 is DFQATT and CDR2 SNEGSKA (reference sequence). The CDR3 is made up of 18 amino acids. The CDR3 loop is CSVPGTSGRGRSYNEQFF. The CDR3 bases are TGCAGCGTTCCCGGGACTAGCGGGAGAGGCCGCTCCTACAATGAGCAGTTCTTC.

This clonotype was observed a handful of times. The chain employs TRBV7-9 and TRBJ2-3; 7 bases align to TRBD2. The ends lost 5 bases at V and 2 bases at J; junction bases unmatched: 10. The germline CDR1 and CDR2 sequences are SEHNR and FQNEAQ (reference sequence). The CDR3 runs to 16 residues. The CDR3 is CASSPWGGEITDTQYF. For the CDR3, the DNA is TGTGCCAGCAGCCCCTGGGGGGGGGAGATCACAGATACGCAGTATTTT.

As regards this clonotype: A clone one base away is much larger, so this may be a read error. The chain couples TRBV5-6 to TRBJ2-7, with 7 positions matching TRBD2. The closer fit of TRBJ2-1 to the DNA end suggests the J call may be wrong. The CDR3 spans 13 residues. Germline V CDR1 and CDR2: SGHDT, YYEEEE. In DNA, the CDR3 is TGTGCCAGCAGCTTGGGGACTAGAGACGAGCAGTTCTTC. This sequence encodes CASSLGTRDEQFF.

The genes are TRBV10-2 and TRBJ1-6; possible D gene TRBD1, 5 bases. The CDR3 sequence is 16 residues long. Looked up from germline, CDR1 is WSHSY and CDR2 is SAAADI. V gave up 3 bases and J gave up 7 bases, with 16 bases separating them. CDR3 amino acids: CASSEGSGTLNSPLHF. DNA for the CDR3: TGCGCCAGCAGTGAAGGGAGTGGGACGTTAAATTCACCCCTCCACTTT.

The sample holds a few counts of this clonotype. The chain has TRBV20-1 and TRBJ1-4; D is possibly TRBD1 (6 bases). V was trimmed by 0 bases and J by 7 bases, leaving 12 bases between them. The CDR3 consists of 14 residues. CDR1 is DFQATT and CDR2 is SNEGSKA in the germline V gene (reference sequence). The DNA for the CDR3 is TGCAGTGCTAGAGATCCGGGGGCGGCTGAAAAACTGTTTTTT. Translating it yields CSARDPGAAEKLFF.

This clonotype has more than one count but fewer than ten. V and J are TRBV19 and TRBJ2-3; possible D gene TRBD1, 6 bases. The germline V gene has CDR1 LNHDA and CDR2 SQIVND (reference sequence). This CDR3 has 15 amino acids. Trimming stripped 6 bases from V and 2 bases from J, with 15 bases between. CDR3 nucleotides: TGTGCCAGTAGCCAAACAGGGAATCCCACAGATACGCAGTATTTT. It translates to CASSQTGNPTDTQYF. Full variable domain (missing parts from reference TRBV19 and TRBJ2-3): DGGITQSPKYLFRKEGQNVTLSCEQNLNHDAMYWYRQDPGQGLRLIYYSQIVNDFQKGDIAEGYSVSREKKESFPLTVTSAQKNPTAFYLCASSQTGNPTDTQYFGPGTRLTVL.

CDR3 in DNA: TGTGCCGGGGCTAGCGGGGAAGAGACCCAGTACTTC. The encoded protein is CAGASGEETQYF. V usage is TRBV2 and J usage is TRBJ2-5; 9 positions agree with TRBD2. CDR1 SNHLY and CDR2 FYNNEI come from the germline V gene. Trimming at V came to 11 bases and at J to 3 bases, leaving 4 bases not matched to a gene. This CDR3 is 12 amino acids long.

This clonotype occurred a few times. The rearrangement links TRBV18 to TRBJ2-7, with 7 bases identical to TRBD1. Trimming at V came to 4 bases and at J to 0 bases, leaving 6 bases not matched to a gene. CDR3 size: 15 residues. Looked up from germline, CDR1 is KGHSH and CDR2 is LQKENI. The CDR3 region has the DNA TGTGCCAGCTCACAGGGACAGTCCAGCTCCTACGAGCAGTACTTC. Translation gives CASSQGQSSSYEQYF. The variable domain in full, completed from reference TRBV18 and TRBJ2-7, reads NAGVMQNPRHLVRRRGQEARLRCSPMKGHSHVYWYRQLPEEGLKFMVYLQKENIIDESGMPKERFSAEFPKEGPSILRIQQVVRGDSAAYFCASSQGQSSSYEQYFGPGTRLTVT.